In this sample, the clone carrying this T cell receptor (beta chain) turned up a few times. Its target is unknown. The data stem from a study of cytomegalovirus exposure and HLA in healthy donors. Study-wide results and limits: It was in a later analysis that TCR association rates were seen to vary by HLA locus, highest for DRB1 and lowest for HLA-C. Earlier analysis yielded a pattern in which most TCR beta V segments were productive about 87% or about 30% of the time.

60 Vbeta and 13 Jbeta primers were used in PCR. Repertoires were generated with immunoSEQ multiplex PCR, while TCRdb's copy carries only in-frame clones and drops some. This repertoire shows roughly 100,000 clones, 76% found once; its top ten account for about 4.3%. V lost 4 bases and J lost 7; bases outside the gene matches: 4. CDR3 length: 14 amino acids. CDR1 is SEHNR and CDR2 is FQNEAQ in the germline V gene (reference sequence). This sequence joins TRBV7-9 and TRBJ2-2, with TRBD2 identical over 9 bases. This receptor was taken from a man aged 40-49 years in good health and CMV-seronegative. The sample taken for sequencing was PBMCs. CDR3 in DNA: TGTGCCAGCAGCTCGGGACTAGCTGGCGGGGAGCTGTTTTTT. Amino acids: CASSSGLAGGELFF.